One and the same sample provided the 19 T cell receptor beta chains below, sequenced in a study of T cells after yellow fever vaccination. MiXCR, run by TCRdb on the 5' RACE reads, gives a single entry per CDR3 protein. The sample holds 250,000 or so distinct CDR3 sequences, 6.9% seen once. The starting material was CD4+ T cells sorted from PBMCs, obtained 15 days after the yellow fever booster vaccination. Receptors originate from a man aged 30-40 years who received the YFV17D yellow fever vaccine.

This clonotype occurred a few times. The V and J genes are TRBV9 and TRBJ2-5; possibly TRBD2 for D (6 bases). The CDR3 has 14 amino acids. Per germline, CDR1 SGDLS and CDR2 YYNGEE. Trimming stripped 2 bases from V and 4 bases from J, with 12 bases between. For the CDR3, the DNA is TGTGCCAGCAGCGTGGCGGGATTTGGAGAGACCCAGTACTTC. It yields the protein CASSVAGFGETQYF.

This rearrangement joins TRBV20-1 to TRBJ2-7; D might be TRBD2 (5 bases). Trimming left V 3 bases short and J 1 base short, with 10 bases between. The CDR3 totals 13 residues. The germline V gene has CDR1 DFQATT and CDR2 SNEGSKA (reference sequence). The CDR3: CSASGELSYEQYF. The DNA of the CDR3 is TGCAGTGCTAGCGGGGAGCTTTCCTACGAGCAGTACTTC.

The CDR3 is CASRGGGTAMGDTQYF. CDR3 nucleotides: TGTGCCAGTAGGGGAGGTGGGACAGCAATGGGAGATACGCAGTATTTT. The gene calls are TRBV19 and TRBJ2-3; D is perhaps TRBD1 (7 bases). The V and J ends lost 6 bases and 5 bases respectively, with 21 bases between them. CDR1 is LNHDA and CDR2 is SQIVND in the germline V gene (reference sequence). This CDR3 contains 16 residues.

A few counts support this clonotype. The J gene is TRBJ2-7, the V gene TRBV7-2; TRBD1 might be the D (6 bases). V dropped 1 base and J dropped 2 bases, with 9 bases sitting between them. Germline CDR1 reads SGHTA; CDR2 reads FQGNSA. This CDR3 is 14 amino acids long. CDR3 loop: CASSLEQGPYEQYF. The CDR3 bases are TGTGCCAGCAGCTTAGAACAGGGCCCCTACGAGCAGTACTTC.

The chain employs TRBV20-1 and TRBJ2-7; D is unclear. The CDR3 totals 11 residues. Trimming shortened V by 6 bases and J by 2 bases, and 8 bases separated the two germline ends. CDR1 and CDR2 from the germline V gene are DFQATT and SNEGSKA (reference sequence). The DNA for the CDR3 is TGCAGTGCCGGCCGGCCCTACGAGCAGTACTTC. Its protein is CSAGRPYEQYF.

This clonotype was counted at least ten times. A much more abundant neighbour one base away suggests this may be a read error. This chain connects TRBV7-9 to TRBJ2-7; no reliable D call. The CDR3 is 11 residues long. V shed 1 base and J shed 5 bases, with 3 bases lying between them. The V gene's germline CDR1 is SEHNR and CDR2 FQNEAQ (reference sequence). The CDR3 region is CASSLGDEQYF. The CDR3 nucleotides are TGTGCCAGCAGCTTAGGGGACGAGCAGTACTTC.

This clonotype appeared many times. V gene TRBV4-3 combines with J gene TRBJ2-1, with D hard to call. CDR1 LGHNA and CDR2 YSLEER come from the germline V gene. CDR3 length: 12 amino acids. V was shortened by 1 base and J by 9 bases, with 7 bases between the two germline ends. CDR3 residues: CASSQGFGEQFF. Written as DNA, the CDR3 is TGCGCCAGCAGCCAAGGGTTTGGTGAGCAGTTCTTC.

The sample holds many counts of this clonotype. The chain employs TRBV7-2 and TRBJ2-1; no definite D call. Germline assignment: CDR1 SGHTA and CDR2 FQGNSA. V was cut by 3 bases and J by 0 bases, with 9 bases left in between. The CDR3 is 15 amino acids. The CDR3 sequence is CASSLGRGSYNEQFF. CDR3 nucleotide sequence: TGTGCCAGCAGCTTGGGCCGCGGCTCCTACAATGAGCAGTTCTTC.

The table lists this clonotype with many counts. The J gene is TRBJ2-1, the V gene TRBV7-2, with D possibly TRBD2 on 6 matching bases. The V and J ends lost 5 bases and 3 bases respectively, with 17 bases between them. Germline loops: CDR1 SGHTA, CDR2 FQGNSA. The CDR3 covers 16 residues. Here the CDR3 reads CASSPGGSGIYNEQFF. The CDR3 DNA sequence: TGTGCCAGCAGCCCTGGCGGTAGCGGCATCTACAATGAGCAGTTCTTC.

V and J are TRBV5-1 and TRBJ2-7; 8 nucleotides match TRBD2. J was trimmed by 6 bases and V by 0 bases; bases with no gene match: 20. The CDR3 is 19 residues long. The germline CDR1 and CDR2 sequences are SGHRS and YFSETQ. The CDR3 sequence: CASSLAGLGLGTRLGEQYF. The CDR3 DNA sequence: TGCGCCAGCAGCTTGGCCGGGTTAGGATTGGGGACTAGGCTCGGCGAGCAGTACTTC. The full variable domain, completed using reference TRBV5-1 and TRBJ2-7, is KAGVTQTPRYLIKTRGQQVTLSCSPISGHRSVSWYQQTPGQGLQFLFEYFSETQRNKGNFPGRFSGRQFSNSRSEMNVSTLELGDSALYLCASSLAGLGLGTRLGEQYFGPGTRLTVT.

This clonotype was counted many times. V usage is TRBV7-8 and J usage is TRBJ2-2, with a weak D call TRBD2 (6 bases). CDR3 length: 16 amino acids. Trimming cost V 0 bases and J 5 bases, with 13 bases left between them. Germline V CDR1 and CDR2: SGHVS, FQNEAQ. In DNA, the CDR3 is TGTGCCAGCAGCTTAGCTACGCGGGGCGCGACCGGGGAGCTGTTTTTT. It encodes CASSLATRGATGELFF.

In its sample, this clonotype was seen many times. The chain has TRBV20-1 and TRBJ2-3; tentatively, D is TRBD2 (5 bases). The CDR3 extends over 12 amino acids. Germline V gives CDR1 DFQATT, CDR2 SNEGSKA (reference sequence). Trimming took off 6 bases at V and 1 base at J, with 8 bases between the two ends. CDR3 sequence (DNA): TGCAGTGCCGAGGAGGGCACAGATACGCAGTATTTT. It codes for CSAEEGTDTQYF.

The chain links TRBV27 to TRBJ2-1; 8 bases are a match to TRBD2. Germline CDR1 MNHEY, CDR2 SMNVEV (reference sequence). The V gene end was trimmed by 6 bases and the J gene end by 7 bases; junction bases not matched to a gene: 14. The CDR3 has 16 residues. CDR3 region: CASRPPAGRAGNEQFF. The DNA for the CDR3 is TGTGCCAGCAGGCCCCCGGCCGGGAGGGCCGGAAATGAGCAGTTCTTC.

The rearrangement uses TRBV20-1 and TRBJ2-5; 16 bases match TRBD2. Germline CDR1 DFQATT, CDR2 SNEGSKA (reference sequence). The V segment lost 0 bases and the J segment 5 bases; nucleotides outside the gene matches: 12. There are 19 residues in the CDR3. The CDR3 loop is CSARDPGTSGRASFETQYF. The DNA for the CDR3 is TGCAGTGCTAGAGACCCCGGGACTAGCGGGAGGGCCTCGTTCGAGACCCAGTACTTC.

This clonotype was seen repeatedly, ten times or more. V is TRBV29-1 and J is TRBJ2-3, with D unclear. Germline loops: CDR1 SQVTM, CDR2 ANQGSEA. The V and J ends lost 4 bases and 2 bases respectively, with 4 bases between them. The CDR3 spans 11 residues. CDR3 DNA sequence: TGCAGCGTTGGGGTCACAGATACGCAGTATTTT. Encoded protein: CSVGVTDTQYF.

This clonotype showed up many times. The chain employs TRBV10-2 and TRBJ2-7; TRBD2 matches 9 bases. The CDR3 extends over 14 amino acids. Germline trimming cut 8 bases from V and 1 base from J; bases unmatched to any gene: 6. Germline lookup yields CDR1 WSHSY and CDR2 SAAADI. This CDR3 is CASLLTSGSYEQYF. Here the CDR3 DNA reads TGCGCCAGCCTTTTGACTAGCGGATCCTACGAGCAGTACTTC.

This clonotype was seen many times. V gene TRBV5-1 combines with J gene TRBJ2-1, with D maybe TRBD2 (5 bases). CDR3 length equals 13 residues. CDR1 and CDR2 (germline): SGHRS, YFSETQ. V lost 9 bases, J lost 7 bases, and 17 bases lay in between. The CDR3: CATSSGNSNEQFF. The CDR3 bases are TGCGCCACCTCATCCGGGAACTCGAATGAGCAGTTCTTC.

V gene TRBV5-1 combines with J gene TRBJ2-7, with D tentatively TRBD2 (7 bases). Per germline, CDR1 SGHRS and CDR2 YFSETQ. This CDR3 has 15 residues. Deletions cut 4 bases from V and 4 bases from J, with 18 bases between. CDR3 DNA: TGCGCCAGCAGCCTGCGGCGGGGGACATCTTACGAGCAGTACTTC. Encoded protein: CASSLRRGTSYEQYF. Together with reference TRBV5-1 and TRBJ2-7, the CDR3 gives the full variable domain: KAGVTQTPRYLIKTRGQQVTLSCSPISGHRSVSWYQQTPGQGLQFLFEYFSETQRNKGNFPGRFSGRQFSNSRSEMNVSTLELGDSALYLCASSLRRGTSYEQYFGPGTRLTVT.

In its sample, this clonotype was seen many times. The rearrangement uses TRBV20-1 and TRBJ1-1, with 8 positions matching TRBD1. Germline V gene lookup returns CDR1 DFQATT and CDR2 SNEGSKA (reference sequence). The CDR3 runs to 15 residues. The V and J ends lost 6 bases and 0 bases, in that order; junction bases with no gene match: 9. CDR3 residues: CSATTGGSMNTEAFF. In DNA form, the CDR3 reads TGCAGTGCGACTACAGGGGGATCTATGAACACTGAAGCTTTCTTT.